The 23 T cell receptor beta chains reported below all come from one sample, sequenced in a study of radiotherapy plus CTLA-4 blockade in lung cancer. Sequenced by immunoSEQ multiplex PCR; TCRdb stores in-frame clones only, minus some. The profile covers about 19,000 clones, with more than 75% appearing a single time and about a quarter taken by the ten largest. The sample in question was peripheral blood, obtained from a patient treated with radiotherapy plus ipilimumab. The source is a human donor with non-small cell lung cancer whose response to radiotherapy plus ipilimumab could not be evaluated.

The V gene is TRBV28, the J gene TRBJ1-1; 8 bases match TRBD1. The germline V gene encodes CDR1 MDHEN and CDR2 SYDVKM. Trimming cost V 6 bases and J 5 bases; bases outside gene matches: 5. The CDR3 has 13 residues. CDR3 sequence reads: CASSANRGTEAFF. CDR3 sequence (DNA): TGTGCCAGCAGCGCCAACAGGGGGACTGAAGCTTTCTTT.

The chain joins TRBV28 to TRBJ1-5, with D uncertain. V was clipped by 5 bases and J by 6 bases, with 14 bases between them. CDR1 is MDHEN and CDR2 is SYDVKM in the germline V gene. The CDR3 contains 14 residues. The DNA of the CDR3 is TGTGCCAGCAGTAACCAGGCCCCCGGTCAGCCCCAGCATTTT. Protein: CASSNQAPGQPQHF.

The chain combines TRBV4-1 with TRBJ2-5, with 10 bases identical to TRBD1. This CDR3 is 16 amino acids long. Germline loops: CDR1 MGHRA, CDR2 YSYEKL. Unmatched junction bases numbered 8, after V lost 4 bases and J lost 3 bases. The CDR3 nucleotides are TGCGCCAGCAGCCGACTGACAGGGGGCGGCGAAGAGACCCAGTACTTC. Its protein is CASSRLTGGGEETQYF.

This chain connects TRBV6-6 to TRBJ2-1, with TRBD2 matching 12 bases. Germline-derived CDR1 and CDR2 are MNHNY and SVGAGI (reference sequence). The ends lost 4 bases at V and 4 bases at J; junction bases unmatched: 2. The CDR3 loop spans 15 amino acids. The CDR3 reads CASSSLAGGYNEQFF. CDR3 nucleotides: TGTGCCAGCAGTTCCCTAGCGGGAGGGTACAATGAGCAGTTCTTC.

The DNA for the CDR3 is TGTGCCAGCAGTGTGGCAGGGGGCACGCTGGGAGAGCAGTACTTC. It translates to CASSVAGGTLGEQYF. The chain is built from TRBV2 and TRBJ2-7; 8 nucleotides match TRBD1. The CDR3 has 15 residues. The junction had 12 bases not matched to a gene; V was cut back by 4 bases and J by 7 bases. CDR1 is SNHLY and CDR2 is FYNNEI in the germline V gene. The whole variable domain, remainder taken from reference TRBV2 and TRBJ2-7, is EPEVTQTPSHQVTQMGQEVILRCVPISNHLYFYWYRQILGQKVEFLVSFYNNEISEKSEIFDDQFSVERPDGSNFTLKIRSTKLEDSAMYFCASSVAGGTLGEQYFGPGTRLTVT.

The rearrangement links TRBV11-2 to TRBJ2-7; no clear D gene. The CDR3 covers 12 residues. Germline assignment: CDR1 SGHAT and CDR2 FQNNGV. Trimming pared 0 bases from V and 6 bases from J, leaving 6 bases between. The CDR3 DNA is TGTGCCAGCAGCTTAGAGGTCGGCGAGCAGTACTTC. Translating gives CASSLEVGEQYF.

There are a few counts of this clone. The chain employs TRBV6-5 and TRBJ1-1; D uncertain. The CDR3 extends over 11 amino acids. Trimming shortened V by 10 bases and J by 13 bases, and 19 bases separated the two germline ends. Looked up from germline, CDR1 is MNHEY and CDR2 is SVGAGI. The CDR3 sequence: CATAVGPFSFF. The CDR3 DNA is TGTGCCACGGCGGTCGGTCCTTTTAGTTTCTTT.

V is TRBV1 and J is TRBJ2-1; no check of the table's D call, TRBD2, against the DNA was made. TRBV1 is described as a pseudogene. This CDR3 contains 19 residues. CDR3 region: CTSSHPRGGNRRSYNEQFF. CDR3 bases: TGCACCAGCAGCCATCCTCGGGGGGGGAATAGAAGATCCTACAATGAGCAGTTCTTC.

This clone came up once. CDR3 region: CASSLGTNTEAFF. CDR3 coding DNA: TGTGCCAGCAGCCTTGGGACTAACACTGAAGCTTTCTTT. The chain carries TRBV6-6 and TRBJ1-1, with a possible D match to TRBD1 (5 bases). Trimming pared 6 bases from V and 2 bases from J, leaving 10 bases between. Germline values: CDR1 MNHNY, CDR2 SVGAGI (reference sequence). The CDR3 has 13 amino acids.

V gene TRBV11-1 combines with J gene TRBJ2-6; 7 nucleotides line up with TRBD1. V trimming: 3 bases; J trimming: 2 bases; junction bases outside the gene matches: 10. The CDR3 length is 18 residues. Germline-derived CDR1 and CDR2 are SGHAT and FQDESV (reference sequence). In nucleotides, the CDR3 is TGTGCCAGCAGCTTCTTCGGGACAGTGGGGGCTGGGGCCAACGTCCTGACTTTC. Protein sequence: CASSFFGTVGAGANVLTF.

The CDR3 DNA follows: TGTGCCAGCAGCTTAGCTTCCTACAATGAGCAGTTCTTC. It codes for CASSLASYNEQFF. The J gene is TRBJ2-1, the V gene TRBV11-3; D is unclear. The CDR3 contains 13 residues. V lost 1 base and J 1 base, leaving 2 bases between the germline ends. Germline CDR1 reads SGHNT; CDR2 reads YENEEA.

The chain combines TRBV5-1 with TRBJ2-7, with 7 bases that match TRBD1. The CDR3 extends over 16 amino acids. The V and J ends lost 4 bases and 2 bases, in that order; junction bases with no gene match: 12. Germline V gene data show CDR1 as SGHRS and CDR2 as YFSETQ. CDR3 region: CASSLGTVGRAYEQYF. The CDR3 nucleotides read TGCGCCAGCAGCCTAGGGACAGTCGGCAGGGCCTACGAGCAGTACTTC.

The chain uses TRBV7-8 and TRBJ2-5; TRBD2 agrees at 7 bases. V dropped 2 bases and J dropped 0; count of bases not matched to a gene: 6. The germline gives CDR1 SGHVS, CDR2 FQNEAQ. This CDR3 comprises 16 residues. This chain's CDR3 is CASSLRDGGYQETQYF. In DNA, the CDR3 is TGTGCCAGCAGCTTACGGGACGGGGGGTACCAAGAGACCCAGTACTTC.

This sequence joins TRBV5-1 and TRBJ1-1, with D tentatively TRBD1 (5 bases). CDR1 and CDR2 (germline): SGHRS, YFSETQ. Trimming removed 4 bases from V and 5 bases from J, with 12 bases in between. This CDR3 has 13 amino acids. CDR3 loop: CASSLQVGTEAFF. CDR3 bases: TGCGCCAGCAGCCTACAGGTCGGGACTGAAGCTTTCTTT.

The chain carries TRBV5-1 and TRBJ2-7; no firm D call. The CDR3 totals 14 residues. The germline V gene encodes CDR1 SGHRS and CDR2 YFSETQ. Trimming removed 1 base at V and 2 bases at J, with 10 bases between. The CDR3 region has the DNA TGCGCCAGCAGCTTGCCAAAAGACACCTACGAGCAGTACTTC. It specifies CASSLPKDTYEQYF.

This chain uses TRBV7-8 with TRBJ1-2; 8 bases are shared with TRBD1. This CDR3 is 15 amino acids long. Germline loops: CDR1 SGHVS, CDR2 FQNEAQ. The trim removed 5 bases at V and 4 bases at J, leaving 9 bases unmatched. CDR3 sequence: CASSSHRGKGYGYTF. CDR3 DNA: TGTGCCAGCAGCAGCCACAGGGGGAAGGGCTATGGCTACACCTTC.

The chain combines TRBV6-5 with TRBJ1-4, with no clear D. Germline assignment: CDR1 MNHEY and CDR2 SVGAGI. The CDR3 is 14 amino acids. Trimming removed 5 bases at V and 0 bases at J, with 7 bases between. In DNA form, the CDR3 reads TGTGCCAGCAGTAGGACTGCAACTAATGAAAAACTGTTTTTT. Translated, it gives CASSRTATNEKLFF.

The genes are TRBV7-3 and TRBJ2-5; weak D call: TRBD2 (5 bases). The CDR3 spans 15 residues. Germline CDR1 is SGHTA and CDR2 is FQGTGA. Trimming took 1 base from V and 4 from J, leaving 13 bases between them. The CDR3 coding sequence is TGTGCCAGCAGCTTAAGTCGGGCCCGGGGAGAGACCCAGTACTTC. As protein: CASSLSRARGETQYF.

The rearrangement joins TRBV4-2 to TRBJ2-1; 10 bases are shared with TRBD1. J lost 7 bases, V lost 4 bases, and 10 bases had no gene match. Per germline, CDR1 LGHNA and CDR2 YNFKEQ. This CDR3 is 16 amino acids long. The DNA for the CDR3 is TGTGCCAGCAGCCTAGAGGGACAGGGGCCAACAAATGAGCAGTTCTTC. Translated: CASSLEGQGPTNEQFF.

The J gene is TRBJ2-4, the V gene TRBV12-1; the D call of TRBD2 is as the table states it, not checked on the DNA. TRBV12-1 is classified as a pseudogene. The CDR3 extends over 15 amino acids. CDR3 bases: TGTGCCAGCAGCTTCGGGAGTCGGCCCAAAAACATTCAGTACTTC. This sequence encodes CASSFGSRPKNIQYF.

The rearrangement uses TRBV12-5 and TRBJ1-1; D possibly corresponds to TRBD1 (6 bases). Deletions cut 6 bases from V and 3 bases from J, with 11 bases between. The CDR3 is 13 residues long. Germline V gene lookup returns CDR1 LGHNT and CDR2 FRNRAP. In nucleotides, the CDR3 is TGTGCTAGTGGAGAACCAGGGGACACTGAAGCTTTCTTT. It is translated as CASGEPGDTEAFF.

This chain joins TRBV5-5 and TRBJ1-5, with 7 bases matching TRBD1. The V segment lost 4 bases and the J segment 3 bases; nucleotides outside the gene matches: 4. Per germline, CDR1 SGHKS and CDR2 YYEKEE (reference sequence). CDR3 length: 14 amino acids. This chain's CDR3 is CASSGDSLNQPQHF. CDR3 DNA: TGTGCCAGCAGCGGGGACAGCCTCAATCAGCCCCAGCATTTT. The full variable domain, in which reference TRBV5-5 and TRBJ1-5 provide the parts outside the CDR3, is DAGVTQSPTHLIKTRGQQVTLRCSPISGHKSVSWYQQVLGQGPQFIFQYYEKEERGRGNFPDRFSARQFPNYSSELNVNALLLGDSALYLCASSGDSLNQPQHFGDGTRLSIL.

V is TRBV19 and J is TRBJ2-4; maybe TRBD1 (6 bases). There are 19 residues in the CDR3. The V gene lost 5 bases and the J gene lost 0 bases, with 23 bases spanning the gap. Germline loops: CDR1 LNHDA, CDR2 SQIVND (reference sequence). CDR3 sequence reads: CASSSPTGSYILAKNIQYF. The CDR3, as DNA: TGTGCCAGTAGTTCACCGACAGGCTCCTACATACTAGCCAAAAACATTCAGTACTTC.